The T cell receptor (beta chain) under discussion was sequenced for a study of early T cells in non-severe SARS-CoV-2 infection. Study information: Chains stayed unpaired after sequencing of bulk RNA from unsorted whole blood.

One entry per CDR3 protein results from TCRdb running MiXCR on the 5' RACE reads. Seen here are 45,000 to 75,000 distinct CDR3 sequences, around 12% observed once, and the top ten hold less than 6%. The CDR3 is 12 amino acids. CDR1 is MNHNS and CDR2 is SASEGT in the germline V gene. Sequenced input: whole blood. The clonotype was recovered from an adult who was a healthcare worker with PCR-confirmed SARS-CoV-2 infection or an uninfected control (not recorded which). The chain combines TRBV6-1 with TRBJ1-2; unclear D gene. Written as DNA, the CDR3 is TGTTCAAGCAGTGGGCGGAACTATGGCTACACCTTC. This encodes CSSSGRNYGYTF.